The present TCR beta chain was sequenced within a study of T cell repertoires in cytomegalovirus infection. Across the study: It can be stated that public TCR beta signatures indicated CMV infection as well as a matching HLA type.

TCRdb redid the calling of the reads with MiXCR, one entry per CDR3 protein. The sample holds some 200,000 distinct CDR3 sequences; roughly a fifth are singletons and the top ten take less than 3.5%. Study results and limitations: Within the response measured ex vivo, HLA-C-restricted CMV-specific TCR beta clonotypes were dominant. CMV carriers with the relevant HLA were identified by cumulative public TCR beta family frequency.

CDR1 and CDR2 from the germline V gene are MDHEN and SYDVKM. Trimming cost V 6 bases and J 5 bases; bases outside gene matches: 21. The CDR3 is made up of 18 amino acids. This clonotype was detected a few times. Its antigen is unknown. The sequence was collected from a human donor in good health (CMV status not recorded). Some clones in this sample may be carry-over from other donors' samples. The sample consisted of PBMCs. This chain uses TRBV28 with TRBJ2-7; 8 bases align to TRBD2. DNA for the CDR3: TGTGCCAGCAGGCTGGGGAGGGGGTTTATCGGGAGGGCCGACGAGCAGTACTTC. Protein sequence: CASRLGRGFIGRADEQYF.